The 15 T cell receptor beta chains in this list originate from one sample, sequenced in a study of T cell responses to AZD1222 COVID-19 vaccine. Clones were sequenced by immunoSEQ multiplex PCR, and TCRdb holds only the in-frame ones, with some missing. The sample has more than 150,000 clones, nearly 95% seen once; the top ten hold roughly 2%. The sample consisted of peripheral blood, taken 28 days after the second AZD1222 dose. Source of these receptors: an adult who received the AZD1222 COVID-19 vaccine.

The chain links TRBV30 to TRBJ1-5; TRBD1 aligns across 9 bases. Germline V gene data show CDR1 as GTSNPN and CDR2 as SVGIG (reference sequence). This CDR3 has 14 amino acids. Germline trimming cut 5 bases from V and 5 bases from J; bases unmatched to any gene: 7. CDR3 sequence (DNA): TGTGCCTGGGGCAAGACAGGGGGAGATCAGCCCCAGCATTTT. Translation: CAWGKTGGDQPQHF.

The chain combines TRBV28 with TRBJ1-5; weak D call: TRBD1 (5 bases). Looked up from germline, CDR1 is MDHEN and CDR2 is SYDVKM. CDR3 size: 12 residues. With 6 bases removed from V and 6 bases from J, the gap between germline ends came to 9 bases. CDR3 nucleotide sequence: TGTGCCAGCAGGCAGGGTATTCAGCCCCAGCATTTT. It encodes CASRQGIQPQHF.

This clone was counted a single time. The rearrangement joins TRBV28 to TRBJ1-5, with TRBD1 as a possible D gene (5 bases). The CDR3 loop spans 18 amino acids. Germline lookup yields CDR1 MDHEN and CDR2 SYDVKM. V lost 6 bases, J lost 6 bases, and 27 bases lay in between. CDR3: CASSEVKGGQPISQPQHF. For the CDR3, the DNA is TGTGCCAGCAGCGAAGTCAAAGGAGGACAACCAATCAGTCAGCCCCAGCATTTT.

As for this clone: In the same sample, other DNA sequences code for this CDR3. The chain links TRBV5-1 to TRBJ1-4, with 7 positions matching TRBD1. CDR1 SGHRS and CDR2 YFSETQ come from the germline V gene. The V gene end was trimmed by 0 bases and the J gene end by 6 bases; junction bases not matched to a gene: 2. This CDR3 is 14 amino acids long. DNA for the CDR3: TGCGCCAGCAGCTTGGGTCAGGGGGATGAAAAACTGTTTTTT. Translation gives CASSLGQGDEKLFF.

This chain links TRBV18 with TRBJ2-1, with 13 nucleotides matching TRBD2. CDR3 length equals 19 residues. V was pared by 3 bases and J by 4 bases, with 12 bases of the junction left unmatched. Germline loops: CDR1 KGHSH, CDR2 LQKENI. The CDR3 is CASSPTRLAGGAQYNEQFF. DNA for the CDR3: TGTGCCAGCTCACCTACTCGACTAGCGGGGGGCGCACAATACAATGAGCAGTTCTTC.

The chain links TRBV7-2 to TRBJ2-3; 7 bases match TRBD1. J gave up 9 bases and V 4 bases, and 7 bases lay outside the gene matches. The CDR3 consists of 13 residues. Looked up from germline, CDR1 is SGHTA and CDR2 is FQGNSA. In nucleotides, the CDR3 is TGTGCCAGCAGCTCCTACCGACAGGGCACGCAGTATTTT. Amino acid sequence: CASSSYRQGTQYF.

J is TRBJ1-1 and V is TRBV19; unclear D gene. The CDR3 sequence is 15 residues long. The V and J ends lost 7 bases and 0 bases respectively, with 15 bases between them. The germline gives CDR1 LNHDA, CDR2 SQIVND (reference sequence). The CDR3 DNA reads TGTGCCAGTAATTGGAGGAACGCTATGAACACTGAAGCTTTCTTT. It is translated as CASNWRNAMNTEAFF.

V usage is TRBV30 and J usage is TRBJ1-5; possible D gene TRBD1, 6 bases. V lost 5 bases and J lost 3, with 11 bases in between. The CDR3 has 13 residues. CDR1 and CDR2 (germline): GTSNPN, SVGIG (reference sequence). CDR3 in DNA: TGTGCCTGGGCCCGGACAGACAATCAGCCCCAGCATTTT. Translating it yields CAWARTDNQPQHF.

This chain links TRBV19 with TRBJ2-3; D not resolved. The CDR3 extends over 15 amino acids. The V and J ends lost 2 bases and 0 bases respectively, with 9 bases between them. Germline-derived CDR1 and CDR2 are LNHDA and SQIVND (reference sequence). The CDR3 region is CASSIWGSSTDTQYF. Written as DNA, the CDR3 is TGTGCCAGTAGTATATGGGGTTCTAGCACAGATACGCAGTATTTT.

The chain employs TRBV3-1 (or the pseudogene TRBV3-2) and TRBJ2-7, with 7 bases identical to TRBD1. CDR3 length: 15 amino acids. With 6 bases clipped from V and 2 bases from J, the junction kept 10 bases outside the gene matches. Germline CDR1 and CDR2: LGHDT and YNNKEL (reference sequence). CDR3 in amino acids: CASSQRRQGPYEQYF. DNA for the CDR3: TGTGCCAGCAGTCAAAGAAGACAGGGCCCCTACGAGCAGTACTTC.

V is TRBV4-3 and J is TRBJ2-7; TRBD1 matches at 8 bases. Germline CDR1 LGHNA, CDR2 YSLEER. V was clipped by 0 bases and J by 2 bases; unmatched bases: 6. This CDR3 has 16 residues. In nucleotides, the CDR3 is TGCGCCAGCAGCCAAGAACTAAGGGACAGGACCTACGAGCAGTACTTC. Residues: CASSQELRDRTYEQYF.

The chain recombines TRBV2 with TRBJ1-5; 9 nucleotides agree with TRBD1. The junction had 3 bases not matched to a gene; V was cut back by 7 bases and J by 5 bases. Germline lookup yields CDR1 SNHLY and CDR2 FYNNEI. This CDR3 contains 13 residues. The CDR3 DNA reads TGTGCCAGCACTTGGACAGGGGATCAGCCCCAGCATTTT. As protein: CASTWTGDQPQHF.

The CDR3 bases are TGTGCCAGCAGTGATATCCCGCGGCTCGTCGGGGGGGTTAATGAAAAACTGTTTTTT. Translating gives CASSDIPRLVGGVNEKLFF. The chain links TRBV6-1 to TRBJ1-4; weak D call: TRBD1 (5 bases). V was clipped by 3 bases and J by 4 bases, with 24 bases between them. In germline, CDR1 is MNHNS, CDR2 SASEGT. The CDR3 has 19 residues.

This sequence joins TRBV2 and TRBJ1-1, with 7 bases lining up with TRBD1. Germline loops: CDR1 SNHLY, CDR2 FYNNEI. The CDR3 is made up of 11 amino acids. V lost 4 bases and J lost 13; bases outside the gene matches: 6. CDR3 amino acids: CASSVGNRGFF. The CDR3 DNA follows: TGTGCCAGCAGTGTGGGCAACAGGGGTTTCTTT.

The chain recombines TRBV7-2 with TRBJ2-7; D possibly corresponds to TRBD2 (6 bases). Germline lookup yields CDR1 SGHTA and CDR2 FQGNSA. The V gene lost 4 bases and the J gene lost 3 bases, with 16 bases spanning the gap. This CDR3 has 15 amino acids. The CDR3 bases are TGTGCCAGCAGCTCAGAGGCGGGGAGGTACTACGAGCAGTACTTC. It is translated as CASSSEAGRYYEQYF.